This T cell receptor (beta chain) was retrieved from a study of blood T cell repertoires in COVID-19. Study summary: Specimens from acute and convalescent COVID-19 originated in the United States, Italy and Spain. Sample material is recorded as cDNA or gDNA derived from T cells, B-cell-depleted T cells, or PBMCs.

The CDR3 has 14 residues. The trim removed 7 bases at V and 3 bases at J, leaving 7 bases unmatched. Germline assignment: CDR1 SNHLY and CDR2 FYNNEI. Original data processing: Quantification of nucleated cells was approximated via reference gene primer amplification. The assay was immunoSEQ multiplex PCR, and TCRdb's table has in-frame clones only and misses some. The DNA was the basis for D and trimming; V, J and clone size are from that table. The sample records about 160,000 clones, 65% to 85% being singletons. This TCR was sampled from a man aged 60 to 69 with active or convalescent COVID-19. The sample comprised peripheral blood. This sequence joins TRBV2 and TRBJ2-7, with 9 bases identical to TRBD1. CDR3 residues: CASIGDRVGYEQYF. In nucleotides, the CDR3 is TGTGCCAGCATCGGGGACAGGGTGGGCTACGAGCAGTACTTC.